The present TCR beta chain was sequenced within a study of blood T cells in healthy people across ages. Study overall: Capture via template switching afforded approximately one barcoded beta molecule per two T cells. Study outcomes and limitations: Donors of long life had a larger count of naive CD4+ cells and greater diversity than aged donors.

Note on this clonotype: What it binds is unknown. With a much larger clone just one base away, this may be a read error.

V gave up 4 bases and J gave up 4 bases, with 11 bases separating them. The CDR3 is 14 residues long. Looked up from germline, CDR1 is KGHDR and CDR2 is SFDVKD. Ranging in age from about 6 to 95, the donors were healthy Caucasian individuals from Russia. Through a sample-barcoded 5' primer and a J-beta primer mix, a second PCR was run for about 7 to 12 cycles. TCRdb fed the 5' RACE reads into MiXCR, producing one record per CDR3 protein. The sample carries about 670,000 distinct CDR3 sequences, over 40% recorded once. V is TRBV24-1 and J is TRBJ2-3; possibly TRBD2 for D (5 bases). Sequenced sample: blood. The origin of this receptor is a woman aged 80 or over in good health. CDR3 sequence (DNA): TGTGCCACCAGTGAAGCCGGACTCCCAGATACGCAGTATTTT. This translates into CATSEAGLPDTQYF.